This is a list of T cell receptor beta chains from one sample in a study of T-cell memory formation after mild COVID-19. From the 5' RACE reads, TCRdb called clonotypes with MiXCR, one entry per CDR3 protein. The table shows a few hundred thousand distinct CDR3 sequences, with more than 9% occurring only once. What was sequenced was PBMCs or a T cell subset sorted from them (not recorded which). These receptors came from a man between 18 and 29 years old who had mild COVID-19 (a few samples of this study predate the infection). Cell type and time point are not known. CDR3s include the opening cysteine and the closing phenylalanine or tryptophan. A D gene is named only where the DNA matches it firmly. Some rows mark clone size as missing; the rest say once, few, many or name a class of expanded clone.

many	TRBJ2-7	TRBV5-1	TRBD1	CASSFGTGAYEQYF	TGCGCCAGCAGCTTCGGTACAGGGGCCTACGAGCAGTACTTC
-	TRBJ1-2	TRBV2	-	CASSGTDYGYTF	TGTGCCAGCAGTGGGACGGACTATGGCTACACCTTC
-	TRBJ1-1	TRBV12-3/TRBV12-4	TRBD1	CASSPGTATEAFF	TGTGCCAGCAGTCCCGGGACAGCCACTGAAGCTTTCTTT
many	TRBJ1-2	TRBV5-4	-	CASIKDSRYGYTF	TGTGCCAGCATTAAAGACTCCCGATATGGCTACACCTTC
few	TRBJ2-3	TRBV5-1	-	CASSLIAITDTQYF	TGCGCCAGCAGCTTGATAGCCATCACAGATACGCAGTATTTT
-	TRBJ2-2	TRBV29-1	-	CSVETTINTGELFF	TGCAGCGTTGAAACCACTATCAACACCGGGGAGCTGTTTTTT
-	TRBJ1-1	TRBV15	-	CATSRDRGVGNTEAFF	TGTGCCACCAGCAGAGATCGGGGGGTAGGGAACACTGAAGCTTTCTTT
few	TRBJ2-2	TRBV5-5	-	CASSSVARYTGELFF	TGTGCCAGCAGCTCAGTAGCGCGATACACCGGGGAGCTGTTTTTT
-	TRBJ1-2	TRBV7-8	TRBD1	CASSSTGTGSQVGYTF	TGTGCCAGCAGCTCAACCGGGACAGGGAGTCAAGTTGGCTACACCTTC
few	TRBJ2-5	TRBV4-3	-	CASSQDEQGETQYF	TGCGCCAGCAGCCAAGATGAACAGGGAGAGACCCAGTACTTC
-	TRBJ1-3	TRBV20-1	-	CSARDAQGGNTIYF	TGCAGTGCTAGAGACGCCCAGGGAGGGAACACCATATATTTT
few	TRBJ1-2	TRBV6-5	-	CASSYGRGMGGYTF	TGTGCCAGCAGTTACGGGAGAGGGATGGGAGGCTACACCTTC
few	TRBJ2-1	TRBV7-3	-	CASSLSPGRPNGQFF	TGTGCCAGCAGCTTAAGCCCAGGGCGTCCGAATGGGCAGTTCTTC
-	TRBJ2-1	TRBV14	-	CASSQDIGFGSYNEQFF	TGTGCCAGCAGCCAAGATATAGGTTTCGGCTCCTACAATGAGCAGTTCTTC
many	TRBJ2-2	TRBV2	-	CASLSSGLTGELFF	TGTGCCAGCTTGAGTTCAGGGCTCACCGGGGAGCTGTTTTTT
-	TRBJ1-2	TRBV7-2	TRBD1	CASSLARRGKVEYGYTF	TGTGCCAGCAGCTTAGCGCGCAGGGGGAAAGTGGAGTATGGCTACACCTTC
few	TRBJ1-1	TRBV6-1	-	CASSEHAVGEAFF	TGTGCCAGCAGTGAACATGCCGTCGGGGAAGCTTTCTTT
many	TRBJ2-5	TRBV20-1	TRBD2	CSARDRPGGPSETQYF	TGCAGTGCTAGAGATCGACCGGGGGGGCCTAGTGAGACCCAGTACTTC
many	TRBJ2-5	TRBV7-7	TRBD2	CASSQGSGNQETQYF	TGTGCTAGCAGCCAAGGCAGCGGGAACCAAGAGACCCAGTACTTC
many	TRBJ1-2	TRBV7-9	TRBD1	CASSPRQGSYGYTF	TGTGCCAGCAGCCCAAGACAGGGGTCCTATGGCTACACCTTC
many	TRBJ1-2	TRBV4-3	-	CASSQVGGINYGYTF	TGCGCCAGCAGCCAAGTGGGGGGTATCAACTATGGCTACACCTTC
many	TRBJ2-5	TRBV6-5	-	CASSLVRRETQYF	TGTGCCAGCAGTCTTGTCAGGCGGGAGACCCAGTACTTC
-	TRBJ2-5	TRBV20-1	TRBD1	CSAKLPGGVGTQYF	TGCAGTGCTAAACTCCCAGGGGGCGTCGGGACCCAGTACTTC
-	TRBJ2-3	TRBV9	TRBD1	CASSSGTGVGDTQYF	TGTGCCAGCAGTTCCGGGACAGGGGTTGGAGATACGCAGTATTTT